Sequencing of this T cell receptor (beta chain) was carried out in a study of cytomegalovirus exposure and HLA in healthy donors. Study-level information: Around 78 million unique TCR sequences came from HLA-typed donors in an early release.

Broader study findings: Some V segments, including TRBV6-2 and TRBV6-3, were excluded as indistinguishable. The study labeled under 200 TCR beta chains cytomegalovirus-associated. For TCR beta chains, V- and J-gene trimming was later linked to a missense DCLRE1C variant.

PCR amplification relied on 60 Vbeta primers (plus 13 Jbeta primers). Some clones are missing from TCRdb's copy, which holds only in-frame ones; the method was immunoSEQ multiplex PCR. The sample holds 150,000 to 200,000 clones, more than 80% seen once. For this clone: Its antigen is still unknown.

The CDR3 has 13 amino acids. Trimming took off 10 bases at V and 3 bases at J, with 15 bases between the two ends. Germline-derived CDR1 and CDR2 are MRHNA and SNTAGT. This rearrangement joins TRBV6-4 to TRBJ1-2; D unresolved. Sequencing was performed on PBMCs. The TCR originated in a woman aged 18-30 years in good health and CMV-seropositive. Here the CDR3 reads CANGEYPDYGYTF. The CDR3 coding sequence is TGTGCCAACGGGGAATACCCCGACTATGGCTACACCTTC.